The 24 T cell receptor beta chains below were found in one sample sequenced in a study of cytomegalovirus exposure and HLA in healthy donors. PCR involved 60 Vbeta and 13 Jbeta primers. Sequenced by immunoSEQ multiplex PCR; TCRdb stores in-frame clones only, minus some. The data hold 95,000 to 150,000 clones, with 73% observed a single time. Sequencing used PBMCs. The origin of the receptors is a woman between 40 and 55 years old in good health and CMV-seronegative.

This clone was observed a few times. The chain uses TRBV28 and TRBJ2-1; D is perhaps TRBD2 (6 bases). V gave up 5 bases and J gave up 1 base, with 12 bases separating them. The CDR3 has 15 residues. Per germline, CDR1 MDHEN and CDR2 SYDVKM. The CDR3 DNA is TGTGCCAGCAGTGCCACTAGCATTTCCTACAATGAGCAGTTCTTC. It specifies CASSATSISYNEQFF.

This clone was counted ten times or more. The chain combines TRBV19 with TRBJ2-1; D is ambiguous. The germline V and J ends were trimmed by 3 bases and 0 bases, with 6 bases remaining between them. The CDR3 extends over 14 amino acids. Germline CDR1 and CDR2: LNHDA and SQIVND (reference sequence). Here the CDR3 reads CASSISSSYNEQFF. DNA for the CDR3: TGTGCCAGTAGTATCTCGAGCTCCTACAATGAGCAGTTCTTC.

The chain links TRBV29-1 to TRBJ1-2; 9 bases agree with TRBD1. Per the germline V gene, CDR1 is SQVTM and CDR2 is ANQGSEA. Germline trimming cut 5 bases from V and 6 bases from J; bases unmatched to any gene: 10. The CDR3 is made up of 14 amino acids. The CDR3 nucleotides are TGCAGCGTTTACGAACAGGGGGCTGGGGATGGCTACACCTTC. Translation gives CSVYEQGAGDGYTF.

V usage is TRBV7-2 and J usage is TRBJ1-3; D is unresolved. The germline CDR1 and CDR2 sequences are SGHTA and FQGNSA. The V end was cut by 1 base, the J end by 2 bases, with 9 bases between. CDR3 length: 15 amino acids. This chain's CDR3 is CASSLVPVAGNTIYF. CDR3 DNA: TGTGCCAGCAGCTTAGTGCCAGTCGCTGGAAACACCATATATTTT.

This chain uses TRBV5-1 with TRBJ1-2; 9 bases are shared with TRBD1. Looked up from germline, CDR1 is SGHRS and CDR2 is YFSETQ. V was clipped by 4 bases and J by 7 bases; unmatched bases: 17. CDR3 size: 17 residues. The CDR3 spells CASSPAYRGRRGGGYTF. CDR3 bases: TGCGCCAGCAGCCCGGCTTACAGGGGGCGCCGAGGGGGTGGCTACACCTTC.

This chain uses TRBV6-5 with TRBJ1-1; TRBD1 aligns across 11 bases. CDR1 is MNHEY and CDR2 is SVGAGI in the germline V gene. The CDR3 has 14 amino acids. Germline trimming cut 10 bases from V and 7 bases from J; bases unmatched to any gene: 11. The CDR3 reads CATWDRGIGFEAFF. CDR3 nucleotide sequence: TGTGCCACTTGGGACAGGGGGATAGGCTTTGAAGCTTTCTTT.

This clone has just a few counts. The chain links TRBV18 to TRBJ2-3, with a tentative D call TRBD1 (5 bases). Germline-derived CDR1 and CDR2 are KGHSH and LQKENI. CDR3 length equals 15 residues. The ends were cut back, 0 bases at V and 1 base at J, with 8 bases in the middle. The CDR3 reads CASSPPAGRTDTQYF. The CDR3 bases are TGTGCCAGCTCACCACCGGCAGGGCGCACAGATACGCAGTATTTT. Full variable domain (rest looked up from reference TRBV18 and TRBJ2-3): NAGVMQNPRHLVRRRGQEARLRCSPMKGHSHVYWYRQLPEEGLKFMVYLQKENIIDESGMPKERFSAEFPKEGPSILRIQQVVRGDSAAYFCASSPPAGRTDTQYFGPGTRLTVL.

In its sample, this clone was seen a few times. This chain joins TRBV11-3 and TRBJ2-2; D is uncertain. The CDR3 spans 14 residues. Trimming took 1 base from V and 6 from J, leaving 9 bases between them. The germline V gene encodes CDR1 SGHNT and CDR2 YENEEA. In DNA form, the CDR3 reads TGTGCCAGCAGCTTAGGCGATTCCTCCGGGGAGCTGTTTTTT. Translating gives CASSLGDSSGELFF.

The CDR3 sequence: CASSGTWGDTEAFF. CDR3 DNA: TGTGCCAGCAGCGGAACGTGGGGCGACACTGAAGCTTTCTTT. The chain is built from TRBV7-8 and TRBJ1-1; possibly TRBD1 for D (5 bases). The germline V gene encodes CDR1 SGHVS and CDR2 FQNEAQ. This CDR3 has 14 amino acids. Between the trimmed V and J ends, which lost 5 bases and 3 bases, there was a span of 13 bases.

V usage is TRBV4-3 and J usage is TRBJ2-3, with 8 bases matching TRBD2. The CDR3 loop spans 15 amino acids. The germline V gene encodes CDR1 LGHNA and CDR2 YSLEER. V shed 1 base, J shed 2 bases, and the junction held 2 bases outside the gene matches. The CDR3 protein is CASSQAGGYTDTQYF. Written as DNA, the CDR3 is TGCGCCAGCAGCCAAGCGGGGGGGTACACAGATACGCAGTATTTT.

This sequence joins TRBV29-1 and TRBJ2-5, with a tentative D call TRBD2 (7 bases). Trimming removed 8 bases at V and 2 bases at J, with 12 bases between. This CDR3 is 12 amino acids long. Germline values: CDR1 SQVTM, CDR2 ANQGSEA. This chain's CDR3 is CSHGRGQETQYF. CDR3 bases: TGCAGCCATGGGAGGGGGCAAGAGACCCAGTACTTC.

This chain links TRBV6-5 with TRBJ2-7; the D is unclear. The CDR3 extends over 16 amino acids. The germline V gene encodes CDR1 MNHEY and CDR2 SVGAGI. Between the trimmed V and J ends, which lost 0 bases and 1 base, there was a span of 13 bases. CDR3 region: CASSYSNLETSYEQYF. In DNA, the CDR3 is TGTGCCAGCAGTTACTCGAATTTAGAGACATCCTACGAGCAGTACTTC.

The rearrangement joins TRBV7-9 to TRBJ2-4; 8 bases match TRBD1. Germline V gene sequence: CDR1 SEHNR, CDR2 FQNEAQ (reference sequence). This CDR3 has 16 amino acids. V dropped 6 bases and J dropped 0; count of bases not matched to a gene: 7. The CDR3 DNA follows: TGTGCCAGCAGAAAAACGACAGGGGAAGCCAAAAACATTCAGTACTTC. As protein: CASRKTTGEAKNIQYF.

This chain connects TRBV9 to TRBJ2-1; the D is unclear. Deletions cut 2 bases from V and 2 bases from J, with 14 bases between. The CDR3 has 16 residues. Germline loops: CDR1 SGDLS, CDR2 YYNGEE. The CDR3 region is CASSVRGQVTYNEQFF. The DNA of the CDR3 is TGTGCCAGCAGCGTGCGTGGGCAAGTAACCTACAATGAGCAGTTCTTC.

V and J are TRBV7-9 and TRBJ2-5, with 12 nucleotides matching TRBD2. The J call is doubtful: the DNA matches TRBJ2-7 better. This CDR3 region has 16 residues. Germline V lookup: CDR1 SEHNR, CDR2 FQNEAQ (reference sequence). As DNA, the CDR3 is TGTGCCAGCAACTGGGGACTAGCGGGCAAATCCTACGAGCAGTACTTC. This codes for CASNWGLAGKSYEQYF.

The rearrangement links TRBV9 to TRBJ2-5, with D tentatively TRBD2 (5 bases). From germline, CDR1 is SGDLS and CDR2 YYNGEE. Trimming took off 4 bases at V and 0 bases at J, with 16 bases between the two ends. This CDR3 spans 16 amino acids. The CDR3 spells CASSRKGAVHQETQYF. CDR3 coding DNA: TGTGCCAGCAGCCGAAAGGGAGCGGTCCACCAAGAGACCCAGTACTTC.

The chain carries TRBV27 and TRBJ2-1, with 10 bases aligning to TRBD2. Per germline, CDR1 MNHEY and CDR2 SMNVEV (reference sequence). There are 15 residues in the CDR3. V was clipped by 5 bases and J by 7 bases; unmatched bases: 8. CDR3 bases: TGTGCCAGCAGTCCCCTAGCGGGAGTCATAAATGAGCAGTTCTTC. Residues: CASSPLAGVINEQFF.

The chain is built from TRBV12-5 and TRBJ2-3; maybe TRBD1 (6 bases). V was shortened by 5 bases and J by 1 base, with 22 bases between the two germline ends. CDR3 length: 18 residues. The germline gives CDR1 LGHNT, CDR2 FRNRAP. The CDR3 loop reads CASGPGQGTLLGTDTQYF. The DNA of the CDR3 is TGTGCTAGTGGTCCCGGGCAGGGGACATTACTAGGCACAGATACGCAGTATTTT.

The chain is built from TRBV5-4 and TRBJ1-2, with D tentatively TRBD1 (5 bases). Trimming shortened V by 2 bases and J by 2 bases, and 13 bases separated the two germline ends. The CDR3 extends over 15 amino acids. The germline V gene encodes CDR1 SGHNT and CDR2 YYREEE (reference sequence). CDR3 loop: CASSFFVTANYGYTF. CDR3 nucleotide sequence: TGTGCCAGCAGCTTCTTTGTGACAGCGAACTATGGCTACACCTTC. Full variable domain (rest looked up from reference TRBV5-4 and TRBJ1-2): ETGVTQSPTHLIKTRGQQVTLRCSSQSGHNTVSWYQQALGQGPQFIFQYYREEENGRGNFPPRFSGLQFPNYSSELNVNALELDDSALYLCASSFFVTANYGYTFGSGTRLTVV.

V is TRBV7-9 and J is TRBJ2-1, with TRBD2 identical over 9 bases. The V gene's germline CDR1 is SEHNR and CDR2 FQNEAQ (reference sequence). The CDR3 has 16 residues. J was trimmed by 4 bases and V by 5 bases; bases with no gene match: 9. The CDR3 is CASSPRGRGGYNEQFF. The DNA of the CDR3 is TGTGCCAGCAGCCCCCGTGGGCGGGGGGGTTACAATGAGCAGTTCTTC. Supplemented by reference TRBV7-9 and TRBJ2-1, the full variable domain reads DTGVSQNPRHKITKRGQNVTFRCDPISEHNRLYWYRQTLGQGPEFLTYFQNEAQLEKSRLLSDRFSAERPKGSFSTLEIQRTEQGDSAMYLCASSPRGRGGYNEQFFGPGTRLTVL.

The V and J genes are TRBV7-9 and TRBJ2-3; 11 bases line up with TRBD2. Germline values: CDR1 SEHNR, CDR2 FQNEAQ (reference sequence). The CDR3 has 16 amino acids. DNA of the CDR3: TGTTCCTCCGCGGCTAGCGGGGGGACTAGCACAGATACGCAGTATTTT. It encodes CSSAASGGTSTDTQYF.

The CDR3 region is CASSPFRGINEQYF. The CDR3 bases are TGTGCCAGCAGTCCTTTCAGGGGCATAAACGAGCAGTACTTC. V usage is TRBV6-5 and J usage is TRBJ2-7; a weak D match, TRBD1 (6 bases). CDR1 is MNHEY, CDR2 SVGAGI, per germline. The CDR3 totals 14 residues. The V and J ends lost 5 bases and 5 bases respectively, with 16 bases between them.

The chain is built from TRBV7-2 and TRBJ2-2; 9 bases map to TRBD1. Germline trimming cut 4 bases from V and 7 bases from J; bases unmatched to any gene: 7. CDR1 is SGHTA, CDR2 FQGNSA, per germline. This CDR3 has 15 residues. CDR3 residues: CASSSQGASGGELFF. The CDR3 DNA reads TGTGCCAGCAGCTCACAGGGGGCGTCCGGCGGGGAGCTGTTTTTT. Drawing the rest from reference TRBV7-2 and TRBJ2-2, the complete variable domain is GAGVSQSPSNKVTEKGKDVELRCDPISGHTALYWYRQSLGQGLEFLIYFQGNSAPDKSGLPSDRFSAERTGGSVSTLTIQRTQQEDSAVYLCASSSQGASGGELFFGEGSRLTVL.

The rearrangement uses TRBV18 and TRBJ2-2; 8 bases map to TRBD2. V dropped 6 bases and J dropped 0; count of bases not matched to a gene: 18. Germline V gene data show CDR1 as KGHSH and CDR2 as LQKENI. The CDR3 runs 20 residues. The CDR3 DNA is TGTGCCAGCTCGTCCTTTCGGGGTAGCGGGACCGATCCGAACACCGGGGAGCTGTTTTTT. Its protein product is CASSSFRGSGTDPNTGELFF.